Following are 15 T cell receptor beta chains from one sample sequenced in a study of T cell changes during pregnancy in multiple sclerosis. Assay: immunoSEQ multiplex PCR; the TCRdb copy retains only in-frame clones and omits some. The sample lists 25,000 to 35,000 clones, roughly nine tenths occurring once. The sequencing here drew on CD8+ T cells from peripheral blood mononuclear cells, taken in the second trimester of pregnancy. These receptor sequences come from a female donor with multiple sclerosis, enrolled in a pregnancy study.

The rearrangement uses TRBV13 and TRBJ2-5, with 13 positions matching TRBD2. This CDR3 is built from 18 residues. The trim removed 3 bases at V and 4 bases at J, leaving 11 bases unmatched. Germline V gene sequence: CDR1 PRHDT, CDR2 FYEKMQ (reference sequence). CDR3 loop: CASSFFSLLAGGPETQYF. DNA of the CDR3: TGTGCCAGCAGCTTTTTCTCCCTACTAGCGGGGGGGCCAGAGACCCAGTACTTC.

This sequence joins TRBV20-1 and TRBJ1-4, with D uncertain. The V gene lost 2 bases and the J gene lost 4 bases, with 2 bases spanning the gap. The CDR3 spans 11 residues. Per germline, CDR1 DFQATT and CDR2 SNEGSKA (reference sequence). The CDR3 coding sequence is TGCAGTGCTAGACATAATGAAAAACTGTTTTTT. Encoded protein: CSARHNEKLFF.

The chain uses TRBV4-1 and TRBJ2-5; no definite D call. The CDR3 has 14 amino acids. The V end lost 1 base, the J end lost 0 bases, and 6 bases lay between the germline ends. Germline CDR1 reads MGHRA; CDR2 reads YSYEKL. CDR3 sequence: CASSQVLNQETQYF. In nucleotides, the CDR3 is TGCGCCAGCAGCCAAGTCTTAAACCAAGAGACCCAGTACTTC.

The chain has TRBV9 and TRBJ2-2; D is undetermined. Deletions cut 0 bases from V and 5 bases from J, with 5 bases between. CDR1 is SGDLS and CDR2 is YYNGEE in the germline V gene. CDR3 length: 13 amino acids. The CDR3 region has the DNA TGTGCCAGCAGCGTAGGAGAAACCGGGGAGCTGTTTTTT. As protein: CASSVGETGELFF.

The chain uses TRBV30 and TRBJ2-7; the match to TRBD2 covers 7 bases. Germline V gene sequence: CDR1 GTSNPN, CDR2 SVGIG (reference sequence). The J segment lost 6 bases and the V segment lost 8 bases, leaving 7 bases of the junction unmatched. This CDR3 is built from 11 residues. CDR3 protein: CAGSSSGEQYF. The CDR3 DNA is TGTGCCGGAAGCTCTAGCGGCGAGCAGTACTTC.

The chain couples TRBV9 to TRBJ2-2; D not resolved. The germline V gene encodes CDR1 SGDLS and CDR2 YYNGEE. V lost 2 bases and J lost 6, with 5 bases in between. The length of the CDR3 is 12 residues. The CDR3 region has the DNA TGTGCCAGCAGCGTCAATGCCGGGGAGCTGTTTTTT. Protein sequence: CASSVNAGELFF.

The chain carries TRBV25-1 and TRBJ1-6; 7 bases are a match to TRBD1. The CDR3 is 14 residues long. From germline, CDR1 is MGHDK and CDR2 SYGVNS. Germline trimming cut 4 bases from V and 7 bases from J; bases unmatched to any gene: 4. The CDR3 loop is CASSVGRGNSPLHF. The CDR3 nucleotides are TGTGCCAGCAGTGTGGGCAGGGGGAATTCACCCCTCCACTTT.

The count of this clone is one. The rearrangement uses TRBV9 and TRBJ2-7; D possibly corresponds to TRBD1 (5 bases). The CDR3 totals 13 residues. Germline-derived CDR1 and CDR2 are SGDLS and YYNGEE. V lost 0 bases and J 3 bases, leaving 7 bases between the germline ends. CDR3 in DNA: TGTGCCAGCAGCGTAGAAGGGGTCTACGAGCAGTACTTC. Translated, it gives CASSVEGVYEQYF.

This rearrangement joins TRBV19 to TRBJ2-1; D perhaps matches TRBD1 (5 bases). Trimming removed 3 bases at V and 10 bases at J, with 16 bases between. This CDR3 is 14 amino acids long. The germline CDR1 and CDR2 sequences are LNHDA and SQIVND (reference sequence). The CDR3 DNA reads as TGTGCCAGTAGTATTCGGCAGGGTGGGGAAGAGCAGTTCTTC. Residues: CASSIRQGGEEQFF.

V and J are TRBV29-1 and TRBJ2-1; possible D gene TRBD1, 5 bases. This CDR3 has 16 residues. Trimming shortened V by 0 bases and J by 0 bases, and 12 bases separated the two germline ends. The germline V gene encodes CDR1 SQVTM and CDR2 ANQGSEA. Here the CDR3 reads CSVEDLGQGSYNEQFF. The CDR3 DNA follows: TGCAGCGTTGAAGATCTGGGGCAGGGCTCCTACAATGAGCAGTTCTTC.

The chain carries TRBV27 and TRBJ2-1; unclear D gene. Trimming removed 4 bases from V and 6 bases from J, with 4 bases in between. This CDR3 contains 11 residues. Germline V gene sequence: CDR1 MNHEY, CDR2 SMNVEV (reference sequence). DNA for the CDR3: TGTGCCAGCAGTTCCAGCAATGAGCAGTTCTTC. Translating gives CASSSSNEQFF.

The chain employs TRBV15 and TRBJ1-2; possibly TRBD1 for D (5 bases). Germline V CDR1 and CDR2: LNHNV, YYDKDF (reference sequence). Deletions cut 5 bases from V and 4 bases from J, with 17 bases between. The CDR3 covers 15 residues. DNA of the CDR3: TGTGCCACCAGCCCAGGGTTCCTCGGGAGCTATGGCTACACCTTC. Translation gives CATSPGFLGSYGYTF.

The chain has TRBV28 and TRBJ2-1; tentatively, D is TRBD2 (6 bases). The CDR3 length is 14 residues. V gave up 4 bases and J gave up 6 bases, with 13 bases separating them. The germline V gene has CDR1 MDHEN and CDR2 SYDVKM. CDR3 nucleotides: TGTGCCAGCAGTTCCTTTAGGGAGGTCAATGAGCAGTTCTTC. Its translation is CASSSFREVNEQFF.

V is TRBV7-9 and J is TRBJ1-5; no clear D. The length of the CDR3 is 12 residues. Per germline, CDR1 SEHNR and CDR2 FQNEAQ (reference sequence). Trimming shortened V by 2 bases and J by 9 bases, and 8 bases separated the two germline ends. The CDR3 protein is CASSLSHRPQHF. The CDR3 region has the DNA TGTGCCAGCAGCTTATCCCACAGGCCCCAGCATTTT.

The V gene is TRBV29-1, the J gene TRBJ1-2; no firm D call. This CDR3 is 10 amino acids long. V was clipped by 7 bases and J by 8 bases, with 11 bases between them. Per germline, CDR1 SQVTM and CDR2 ANQGSEA. CDR3 residues: CSAETGGYTF. CDR3 coding DNA: TGCAGCGCTGAGACGGGAGGCTACACCTTC.